This TCR beta chain emerged from a study of technical replicates of blood from a handful of donors. Sequencing was performed with immunoSEQ multiplex PCR; in TCRdb, only in-frame clones are kept and a portion is missing. Of under 85,000 clones listed, approximately 93% are singletons. Germline loops: CDR1 MNHEY, CDR2 SMNVEV (reference sequence). This CDR3 comprises 12 residues. V lost 6 bases and J lost 7, with 13 bases in between. This rearrangement joins TRBV27 to TRBJ2-7, with unresolved D. The clonotype originates from a human donor in good health. Sequencing input: T cells isolated from PBMCs. Here the CDR3 DNA reads TGTGCCAGCAGGACATCCACGGATGAGCAGTACTTC. Translation: CASRTSTDEQYF.